These 10 T cell receptor beta chains share one sample of origin, sequenced in a study of response to subunit inactivated influenza vaccine. TCRdb independently ran MiXCR on the RT-PCR reads; one entry per CDR3 protein. The table includes about 480,000 distinct CDR3 sequences, approximately 13% detected once. Sample: PBMCs from blood, taken more than 35 days after vaccination. Receptors originate from a man aged 45 to 65 who received an inactivated influenza vaccine.

The chain employs TRBV19 and TRBJ2-7; the D gene is possibly TRBD1 (5 bases). V lost 0 bases to trimming and J lost 5 bases, with 17 bases between them. CDR1 is LNHDA, CDR2 SQIVND, per germline (reference sequence). The CDR3 is made up of 16 amino acids. The CDR3 DNA reads TGTGCCAGTAGTATAGATCCCACAGGAAGGATCAACGAGCAGTACTTC. It encodes CASSIDPTGRINEQYF.

This clonotype has a count of ten or more. CDR3 in DNA: TGTGCCAGCAGCCAAGATGGGGATGCTGAAGCTTTCTTT. It is translated as CASSQDGDAEAFF. The chain combines TRBV4-2 with TRBJ1-1, with no clear D. This CDR3 region has 13 residues. Per the germline V gene, CDR1 is LGHNA and CDR2 is YNFKEQ. Trimming stripped 0 bases from V and 6 bases from J, with 8 bases between.

This clonotype appeared many times. The rearrangement uses TRBV28 and TRBJ2-1, with 16 bases aligning to TRBD2. The trim removed 6 bases at V and 8 bases at J, leaving 10 bases unmatched. The CDR3 contains 17 residues. Germline V gene lookup returns CDR1 MDHEN and CDR2 SYDVKM. The CDR3 region is CASREGLAGGPSDEQFF. The CDR3 region has the DNA TGTGCCAGCAGGGAGGGACTAGCGGGAGGGCCCTCGGATGAGCAGTTCTTC.

The chain recombines TRBV7-2 with TRBJ1-1; 8 bases align to TRBD1. Per germline, CDR1 SGHTA and CDR2 FQGNSA. The CDR3 is 12 residues long. The ends lost 3 bases at V and 11 bases at J; junction bases unmatched: 5. The CDR3 region has the DNA TGTGCCAGCAGCTTCAACAGGGGGGCGGCTTTCTTT. Translation gives CASSFNRGAAFF.

This clonotype has just one count. The chain employs TRBV15 and TRBJ2-5; D tentatively fits TRBD1 or TRBD2 (5 bases each). The CDR3 sequence is 16 residues long. Germline values: CDR1 LNHNV, CDR2 YYDKDF (reference sequence). With 3 bases removed from V and 3 bases from J, the gap between germline ends came to 17 bases. DNA of the CDR3: TGTGCCACCAGCAGTCTACCTCGGGACGGTAAAGAGACCCAGTACTTC. Encoded protein: CATSSLPRDGKETQYF.

The chain links TRBV5-1 to TRBJ1-4; D is unresolved. Between the trimmed V and J ends, which lost 3 bases and 6 bases, there was a span of 18 bases. CDR1 is SGHRS, CDR2 YFSETQ, per germline. The CDR3 extends over 16 amino acids. CDR3 coding DNA: TGCGCCAGCAGCTCCAGATTACTTTCCCCCGATGAAAAACTGTTTTTT. Its translation is CASSSRLLSPDEKLFF.

This clonotype was found many times. V gene TRBV7-9 combines with J gene TRBJ2-5, with a tentative D call TRBD1 (5 bases). CDR1 SEHNR and CDR2 FQNEAQ come from the germline V gene (reference sequence). The V gene lost 3 bases and the J gene lost 2 bases, with 10 bases spanning the gap. The length of the CDR3 is 14 residues. The DNA for the CDR3 is TGTGCCAGCAGCTTGGACACAGCACAAGAGACCCAGTACTTC. As protein: CASSLDTAQETQYF.

In this sample, this clonotype turned up a few times. This chain joins TRBV4-3 and TRBJ2-7, with 7 bases fitting TRBD2. CDR3 length equals 15 residues. The V and J ends lost 0 bases and 3 bases, in that order; junction bases with no gene match: 5. The germline gives CDR1 LGHNA, CDR2 YSLEER. The CDR3: CASSQDSKRGYEQYF. CDR3 in DNA: TGCGCCAGCAGCCAAGATTCCAAGCGGGGCTACGAGCAGTACTTC.

The chain joins TRBV5-1 to TRBJ1-1, with TRBD1 as a possible D gene (5 bases). The CDR3 covers 15 residues. V gave up 0 bases and J gave up 4 bases, with 13 bases separating them. Germline V CDR1 and CDR2: SGHRS, YFSETQ. The CDR3 nucleotides read TGCGCCAGCAGCTTGGACAGCGGGGGATCCACTGAAGCTTTCTTT. The encoded protein is CASSLDSGGSTEAFF.

This clonotype was counted ten times or more. The chain is built from TRBV29-1 and TRBJ2-3, with 8 positions matching TRBD2. The germline V gene has CDR1 SQVTM and CDR2 ANQGSEA. V was pared by 4 bases and J by 2 bases, with 8 bases of the junction left unmatched. The CDR3 totals 15 residues. The chain's CDR3 is CSVGIAGTFTDTQYF. The CDR3, as DNA: TGCAGCGTTGGGATAGCGGGGACGTTCACAGATACGCAGTATTTT.